This TCR beta chain was observed in a study of T cell changes during pregnancy in multiple sclerosis. Some clones are missing from TCRdb's copy, which holds only in-frame ones; the method was immunoSEQ multiplex PCR. The sample has under 130,000 clones, roughly 90% seen once. V was pared by 6 bases and J by 8 bases, with 10 bases of the junction left unmatched. The CDR3 consists of 14 residues. Germline V lookup: CDR1 MNHNS, CDR2 SASEGT. The V call is TRBV6-1, the J call TRBJ2-1; TRBD1 agrees at 7 bases. The sequences come from peripheral blood, collected after pregnancy. The sequence was collected from a female donor with multiple sclerosis, enrolled in a pregnancy study. In DNA form, the CDR3 reads TGTGCCAGCAGGCCGGGACAGTCGATCGATGAGCAGTTCTTC. Its protein is CASRPGQSIDEQFF.